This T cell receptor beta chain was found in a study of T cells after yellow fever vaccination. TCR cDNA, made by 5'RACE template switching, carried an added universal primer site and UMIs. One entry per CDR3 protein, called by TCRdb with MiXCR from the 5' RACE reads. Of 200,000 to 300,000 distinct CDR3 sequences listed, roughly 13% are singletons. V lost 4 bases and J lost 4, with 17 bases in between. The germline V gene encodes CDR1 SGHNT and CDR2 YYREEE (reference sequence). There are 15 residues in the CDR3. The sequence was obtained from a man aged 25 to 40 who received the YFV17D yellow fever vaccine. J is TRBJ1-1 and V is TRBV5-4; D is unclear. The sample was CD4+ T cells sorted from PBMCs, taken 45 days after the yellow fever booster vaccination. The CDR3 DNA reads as TGTGCCAGCAGCCCCCAGGCAGCAGCGGGCACTGAAGCTTTCTTT. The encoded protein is CASSPQAAAGTEAFF.